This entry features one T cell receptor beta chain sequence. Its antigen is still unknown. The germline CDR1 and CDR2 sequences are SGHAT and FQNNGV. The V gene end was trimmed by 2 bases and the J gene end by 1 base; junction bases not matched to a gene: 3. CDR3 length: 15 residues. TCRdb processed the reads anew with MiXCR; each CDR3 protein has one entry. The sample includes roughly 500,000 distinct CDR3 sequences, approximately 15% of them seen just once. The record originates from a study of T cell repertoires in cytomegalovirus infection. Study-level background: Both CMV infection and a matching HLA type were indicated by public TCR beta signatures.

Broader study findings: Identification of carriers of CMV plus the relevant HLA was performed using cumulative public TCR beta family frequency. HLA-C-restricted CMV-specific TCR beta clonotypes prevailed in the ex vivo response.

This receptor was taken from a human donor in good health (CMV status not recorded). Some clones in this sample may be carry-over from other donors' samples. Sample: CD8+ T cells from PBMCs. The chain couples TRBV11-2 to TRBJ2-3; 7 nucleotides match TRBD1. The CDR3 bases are TGTGCCAGCAGCTTAAACAGGGGTCGCACAGATACGCAGTATTTT. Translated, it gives CASSLNRGRTDTQYF.